One sample yielded the 15 T cell receptor beta chains listed below, sequenced in a study of blood T cell repertoires in COVID-19 (TCRdb year 2020). The library was generated by the immunoSEQ multiplex PCR assay. TCRdb retrieved this table from immuneACCESS and kept in-frame rearrangements only. Not all clones are present; in checked studies, unresolved V genes account for under half, and no reason is known for the remainder. Present in this sample are approximately 230,000 clones, almost 85% of which were seen just once. The top ten hold approximately 15% of the sample. Material for sequencing was PBMCs or T cells enriched from blood (not recorded which). These receptors were taken from a man in his forties who had recovered from COVID-19.

The rearrangement joins TRBV5-4 to TRBJ2-3; 14 positions agree with TRBD2. V trimming: 3 bases; J trimming: 5 bases; junction bases outside the gene matches: 2. Per the germline V gene, CDR1 is SGHNT and CDR2 is YYREEE (reference sequence). The CDR3 extends over 15 amino acids. Written as DNA, the CDR3 is TGTGCCAGCAGCTCGGGACTAGCGGGAGTAGATACGCAGTATTTT. The encoded protein is CASSSGLAGVDTQYF. The full variable domain, its missing parts supplied by reference TRBV5-4 and TRBJ2-3, is ETGVTQSPTHLIKTRGQQVTLRCSSQSGHNTVSWYQQALGQGPQFIFQYYREEENGRGNFPPRFSGLQFPNYSSELNVNALELDDSALYLCASSSGLAGVDTQYFGPGTRLTVL.

The J gene is TRBJ1-1, the V gene TRBV29-1; 7 bases are shared with TRBD1. The germline gives CDR1 SQVTM, CDR2 ANQGSEA. The CDR3 runs 15 residues. V lost 4 bases to trimming and J lost 2 bases; unmatched junction nucleotides: 10. CDR3 in DNA: TGCAGCGTTGGGACGGGACAGCACATTAACACTGAAGCTTTCTTT. Protein sequence: CSVGTGQHINTEAFF.

The chain is built from TRBV7-2 and TRBJ1-5, with 9 bases identical to TRBD1. The germline V gene has CDR1 SGHTA and CDR2 FQGNSA. The V gene end was trimmed by 5 bases and the J gene end by 1 base; junction bases not matched to a gene: 9. This CDR3 spans 17 amino acids. The CDR3 nucleotides are TGTGCCAGCAGCCGCGACAGGGGGAGTATGAGCAATCAGCCCCAGCATTTT. This codes for CASSRDRGSMSNQPQHF.

This chain uses TRBV7-6 with TRBJ2-1; 9 bases are shared with TRBD2. The CDR3 extends over 17 amino acids. Germline CDR1 and CDR2: SGHVS and FNYEAQ. The V gene end was trimmed by 2 bases and the J gene end by 3 bases; junction bases not matched to a gene: 8. In DNA form, the CDR3 reads TGTGCCAGCAGCTTATGGGCTAGCGGGAACCTCTACAATGAGCAGTTCTTC. This encodes CASSLWASGNLYNEQFF.

This chain joins TRBV7-9 and TRBJ2-1; 9 bases match TRBD2. The V and J ends lost 3 bases and 6 bases, in that order; junction bases with no gene match: 6. The germline V gene has CDR1 SEHNR and CDR2 FQNEAQ (reference sequence). This CDR3 region has 15 residues. Written as DNA, the CDR3 is TGTGCCAGCAGCTTCTCGATAGCGGGAGTCAATGAGCAGTTCTTC. It translates to CASSFSIAGVNEQFF. The full variable domain, completed using reference TRBV7-9 and TRBJ2-1, is DTGVSQNPRHKITKRGQNVTFRCDPISEHNRLYWYRQTLGQGPEFLTYFQNEAQLEKSRLLSDRFSAERPKGSFSTLEIQRTEQGDSAMYLCASSFSIAGVNEQFFGPGTRLTVL.

This chain joins TRBV5-1 and TRBJ2-1; 10 nucleotides agree with TRBD2. Germline trimming cut 0 bases from V and 5 bases from J; bases unmatched to any gene: 8. CDR3 size: 17 residues. Germline CDR1 reads SGHRS; CDR2 reads YFSETQ. For the CDR3, the DNA is TGCGCCAGCAGCTTGGCTTTGCTAGCGGGGGAGCACAATGAGCAGTTCTTC. Residues: CASSLALLAGEHNEQFF.

J is TRBJ1-2 and V is TRBV6-1; perhaps TRBD1 as D (5 bases). Trimming stripped 3 bases from V and 4 bases from J, with 12 bases between. The CDR3 is 14 amino acids. CDR1 and CDR2 from the germline V gene are MNHNS and SASEGT. CDR3 sequence: CASSDGKGSYGYTF. Written as DNA, the CDR3 is TGTGCCAGCAGTGATGGGAAGGGGTCCTATGGCTACACCTTC.

This rearrangement joins TRBV27 to TRBJ1-5; TRBD1 is a possible D gene (5 bases). Germline assignment: CDR1 MNHEY and CDR2 SMNVEV (reference sequence). The CDR3 runs to 14 residues. V lost 4 bases to trimming and J lost 4 bases, with 11 bases between them. This CDR3 reads CASSWTDTNQPQHF. CDR3 DNA: TGTGCCAGCAGTTGGACGGACACTAATCAGCCCCAGCATTTT.

This chain links TRBV5-1 with TRBJ1-1, with no clear D. Between the trimmed V and J ends, which lost 2 bases and 6 bases, there was a span of 5 bases. This CDR3 region has 11 residues. Germline values: CDR1 SGHRS, CDR2 YFSETQ. The CDR3 bases are TGCGCCAGCAGCTTCCAGTCTGAAGCTTTCTTT. Protein: CASSFQSEAFF.

This rearrangement joins TRBV27 to TRBJ1-3; D remains ambiguous. Germline lookup yields CDR1 MNHEY and CDR2 SMNVEV (reference sequence). V was clipped by 6 bases and J by 1 base, with 13 bases between them. CDR3 length: 15 residues. In nucleotides, the CDR3 is TGTGCCAGCAGACTCTCTCGTTGGTCTGGAAACACCATATATTTT. This codes for CASRLSRWSGNTIYF.

The V gene is TRBV9, the J gene TRBJ2-5; D is possibly TRBD2 (6 bases). The CDR3 length is 15 residues. Between the trimmed V and J ends, which lost 0 bases and 9 bases, there was a span of 18 bases. CDR1 and CDR2 from the germline V gene are SGDLS and YYNGEE. The CDR3 nucleotides read TGTGCCAGCAGCGTAGGGACTGGGGGTTCGGGGGCCCAGTACTTC. Its translation: CASSVGTGGSGAQYF.

This chain connects TRBV9 to TRBJ2-7; no clear D. This CDR3 is 18 amino acids long. V was clipped by 3 bases and J by 3 bases, with 25 bases between them. CDR1 is SGDLS, CDR2 YYNGEE, per germline. The CDR3 coding sequence is TGTGCCAGCAGCGCGGAAGGCAGCGCCTACCAGAATAACTACGAGCAGTACTTC. Amino acid sequence: CASSAEGSAYQNNYEQYF.

Comment on this clone: This clone may be a read error of a much larger clone one base away. The rearrangement links TRBV7-3 to TRBJ2-2; the D gene is possibly TRBD1 (6 bases). Germline CDR1 reads SGHTA; CDR2 reads FQGTGA. This CDR3 is built from 14 residues. Deletions cut 4 bases from V and 1 base from J, with 7 bases between. In DNA form, the CDR3 reads TGTGCCAGCAGCTCGACAGGGAACACCGGGGAGCTGTTTTTT. It encodes CASSSTGNTGELFF.

The genes are TRBV5-6 and TRBJ1-2, with a possible D match to TRBD1 (5 bases). The CDR3 loop spans 14 amino acids. The germline CDR1 and CDR2 sequences are SGHDT and YYEEEE. V lost 0 bases and J 2 bases, leaving 8 bases between the germline ends. The CDR3 DNA sequence: TGTGCCAGCAGCTTGGCCGCAGGGAACTATGGCTACACCTTC. Protein: CASSLAAGNYGYTF.

This chain uses TRBV7-9 with TRBJ1-4, with a tentative D call TRBD1 (5 bases). This CDR3 comprises 14 residues. Germline V gene data show CDR1 as SEHNR and CDR2 as FQNEAQ (reference sequence). V gave up 1 base and J gave up 16 bases, with 19 bases separating them. CDR3 DNA sequence: TGTGCCAGCAGCTTAGGATCCAGACCCCGGGGGAAGTTTTTT. Translating it yields CASSLGSRPRGKFF.